These T cell receptor beta chains were read from a single sample in a study of blood T cell repertoires in COVID-19. Measured with immunoSEQ multiplex PCR; TCRdb has only the in-frame clones, and not every one. The table records about 180,000 clones, more than 80% of them present only once. What was sequenced was PBMCs or T cells enriched from blood (not recorded which). All receptors derive from a man between 35 and 55 years old who had recovered from COVID-19. Each CDR3 is given with its conserved first and last residue. A D gene is named only where the DNA matches it firmly. Expanded clones get a size class; other rows say once, few or many, or leave the size out.

V gene: TRBV5-1; J gene: TRBJ2-5; clone size: NA; D gene: TRBD2; CDR3 protein: CASRRPSRTSQETQYF; CDR3 DNA: TGCGCCAGCAGGAGACCTAGTCGGACTAGTCAAGAGACCCAGTACTTC
V gene: TRBV9; J gene: TRBJ2-3; clone size: NA; D gene: TRBD2; CDR3 protein: CASSVSGRAADTQYF; CDR3 DNA: TGTGCCAGCAGCGTTAGCGGGAGGGCCGCAGATACGCAGTATTTT
V gene: TRBV4-2; J gene: TRBJ2-7; clone size: many; D gene: NA; CDR3 protein: CASSQGGQSYEQYF; CDR3 DNA: TGTGCCAGCAGCCAAGGGGGCCAGTCCTACGAGCAGTACTTC
V gene: TRBV2; J gene: TRBJ1-5; clone size: NA; D gene: NA; CDR3 protein: CASSGQPNQPQHF; CDR3 DNA: TGTGCCAGCAGTGGACAGCCAAATCAGCCCCAGCATTTT
V gene: TRBV14; J gene: TRBJ2-7; clone size: NA; D gene: NA; CDR3 protein: CASSQDYYEQYF; CDR3 DNA: TGTGCCAGCAGCCAGGACTACTACGAGCAGTACTTC
V gene: TRBV28; J gene: TRBJ2-3; clone size: NA; D gene: TRBD2; CDR3 protein: CASTGGDDADTQYF; CDR3 DNA: TGTGCCAGTACGGGAGGGGATGACGCAGATACGCAGTATTTT
V gene: TRBV5-4; J gene: TRBJ2-7; clone size: NA; D gene: NA; CDR3 protein: CASSSYRDSYEQYF; CDR3 DNA: TGTGCCAGCAGCAGTTACAGGGACTCCTACGAGCAGTACTTC
V gene: TRBV7-6; J gene: TRBJ2-2; clone size: NA; D gene: TRBD1; CDR3 protein: CASSLVGGGLVLGELFF; CDR3 DNA: TGTGCCAGCAGCTTGGTAGGGGGCGGCCTTGTACTCGGGGAGCTGTTTTTT
V gene: TRBV12-3/TRBV12-4; J gene: TRBJ2-7; clone size: NA; D gene: TRBD1; CDR3 protein: CASTTGGREQYF; CDR3 DNA: TGTGCCAGCACGACAGGGGGGAGGGAGCAGTACTTC
V gene: TRBV28; J gene: TRBJ2-2; clone size: NA; D gene: TRBD2; CDR3 protein: CASSLEASGARPTGELFF; CDR3 DNA: TGTGCCAGCAGTTTAGAAGCTAGCGGGGCCCGGCCCACCGGGGAGCTGTTTTTT
V gene: TRBV15; J gene: TRBJ1-1; clone size: NA; D gene: TRBD1; CDR3 protein: CATSRDQGAAFF; CDR3 DNA: TGTGCCACCAGCAGAGATCAGGGGGCGGCTTTCTTT
V gene: TRBV28; J gene: TRBJ1-1; clone size: NA; D gene: NA; CDR3 protein: CAGGTGSTEAFF; CDR3 DNA: TGTGCCGGGGGCACAGGGAGCACTGAAGCTTTCTTT
V gene: TRBV23-1; J gene: TRBJ1-2; clone size: NA; D gene: NA; CDR3 protein: CASSQSVGGGVVYYGYTF; CDR3 DNA: TGCGCCAGCAGTCAATCCGTGGGTGGGGGCGTCGTTTACTATGGCTACACCTTC
V gene: TRBV28; J gene: TRBJ2-4; clone size: few; D gene: NA; CDR3 protein: CASSPGGWQNIQYF; CDR3 DNA: TGTGCCAGCAGCCCGGGCGGGTGGCAAAACATTCAGTACTTC
V gene: TRBV4-2; J gene: TRBJ2-1; clone size: NA; D gene: NA; CDR3 protein: CASSLKSSENEQFF; CDR3 DNA: TGTGCCAGCAGCTTAAAAAGTAGCGAAAATGAGCAGTTCTTC
V gene: TRBV2; J gene: TRBJ1-2; clone size: once; D gene: TRBD1; CDR3 protein: CASSLGQSYGYTF; CDR3 DNA: TGTGCCAGCAGTTTGGGACAGAGCTATGGCTACACCTTC
V gene: TRBV19; J gene: TRBJ1-2; clone size: once; D gene: TRBD1; CDR3 protein: CASSLTGGDYTF; CDR3 DNA: TGTGCCAGTAGTCTTACAGGGGGCGACTACACCTTC
V gene: TRBV10-2; J gene: TRBJ1-5; clone size: NA; D gene: NA; CDR3 protein: CASMGQGSQPQHF; CDR3 DNA: TGCGCCAGCATGGGGCAGGGGAGTCAGCCCCAGCATTTT
V gene: TRBV5-6; J gene: TRBJ2-1; clone size: NA; D gene: NA; CDR3 protein: CASSYSGYEQFF; CDR3 DNA: TGTGCCAGCAGCTACTCAGGGTACGAGCAGTTCTTC
V gene: TRBV11-1; J gene: TRBJ1-2; clone size: NA; D gene: TRBD1; CDR3 protein: CASSVDRDHGYTF; CDR3 DNA: TGTGCCAGCAGCGTAGACAGGGATCATGGCTACACCTTC
V gene: TRBV6-5; J gene: TRBJ1-6; clone size: NA; D gene: TRBD1; CDR3 protein: CASRGDSYNSPLHF; CDR3 DNA: TGTGCCAGCAGGGGGGACAGCTATAATTCACCCCTCCACTTT
V gene: TRBV11-3; J gene: TRBJ1-5; clone size: few; D gene: NA; CDR3 protein: CASSLGGVQPQHF; CDR3 DNA: TGTGCCAGCAGCTTGGGGGGGGTTCAGCCCCAGCATTTT
V gene: TRBV6-5; J gene: TRBJ1-1; clone size: NA; D gene: NA; CDR3 protein: CASTKYTEAFF; CDR3 DNA: TGTGCCAGCACCAAATACACTGAAGCTTTCTTT
V gene: TRBV6-1; J gene: TRBJ1-3; clone size: many; D gene: NA; CDR3 protein: CASSEAEGSGNTIYF; CDR3 DNA: TGTGCCAGCAGTGAAGCGGAGGGGTCTGGAAACACCATATATTTT
V gene: TRBV5-1; J gene: TRBJ2-7; clone size: NA; D gene: NA; CDR3 protein: CASSGPYEQYF; CDR3 DNA: TGCGCCAGCAGCGGGCCCTACGAGCAGTACTTC
V gene: TRBV4-1; J gene: TRBJ1-2; clone size: NA; D gene: NA; CDR3 protein: CASSPRDTSNYGYTF; CDR3 DNA: TGCGCCAGCAGCCCCCGGGACACCTCTAACTATGGCTACACCTTC